The TCR beta chain described here comes from a study of T cell responses to AZD1222 COVID-19 vaccine. A word on this clone: Antigen specificity is unknown.

Assay used: immunoSEQ multiplex PCR; TCRdb lists only in-frame clones, some missing. The table records around 96,000 clones, 70% to 90% of them present only once. Study outcomes and limitations: Spike-wide vaccine-associated CD4 TCRs dominated at 160-218 and 743-854.

CDR1 and CDR2 from the germline V gene are LNHDA and SQIVND (reference sequence). V shed 6 bases and J shed 0 bases, with 11 bases lying between them. This CDR3 is built from 14 residues. Researchers grouped second doses given at about 4 or about 12 weeks into one pool. The origin of this receptor is an adult who received the AZD1222 COVID-19 vaccine. This specimen consisted of peripheral blood, obtained 28 days after the second AZD1222 dose. The chain joins TRBV19 to TRBJ1-1; D gene ambiguous. The chain's CDR3 is CASRLSPLNTEAFF. The CDR3 DNA follows: TGTGCCAGTAGATTGAGCCCATTGAACACTGAAGCTTTCTTT. The full variable domain, with the rest looked up from reference TRBV19 and TRBJ1-1, is DGGITQSPKYLFRKEGQNVTLSCEQNLNHDAMYWYRQDPGQGLRLIYYSQIVNDFQKGDIAEGYSVSREKKESFPLTVTSAQKNPTAFYLCASRLSPLNTEAFFGQGTRLTVV.